This TCR beta chain stems from a study of CD8+ T cells in alopecia areata. Study context: Those treated were given oral tofacitinib at 5 to 10 mg twice daily. Study results and caveats: TCRs were shared less clearly across patients than in mice, possibly for HLA-related reasons.

About this clone itself: Its antigen is unidentified.

V was clipped by 3 bases and J by 6 bases, with 9 bases between them. In germline, CDR1 is SGHDN, CDR2 FVKESK. The CDR3 has 13 amino acids. Lesional scalp punch biopsies and peripheral blood came from alopecia areata patients. PBMCs yielded sorted CD4+ and CD8+ T cells. Extraction of RNA preceded its reverse transcription into cDNA, which served as the sequencing template. TCRdb's table, derived via immunoSEQ multiplex PCR, lists solely in-frame clones and lacks some. The sample yields more than 200,000 clones, around two thirds seen once. The sequences come from CD4+ T cells sorted from blood, collected at week 0. The chain couples TRBV14 to TRBJ1-5; D gene ambiguous. The receptor was isolated from a human donor with alopecia areata. CDR3 DNA: TGTGCCAGCAGCCATCCGGGTACTCAGCCCCAGCATTTT. This codes for CASSHPGTQPQHF.